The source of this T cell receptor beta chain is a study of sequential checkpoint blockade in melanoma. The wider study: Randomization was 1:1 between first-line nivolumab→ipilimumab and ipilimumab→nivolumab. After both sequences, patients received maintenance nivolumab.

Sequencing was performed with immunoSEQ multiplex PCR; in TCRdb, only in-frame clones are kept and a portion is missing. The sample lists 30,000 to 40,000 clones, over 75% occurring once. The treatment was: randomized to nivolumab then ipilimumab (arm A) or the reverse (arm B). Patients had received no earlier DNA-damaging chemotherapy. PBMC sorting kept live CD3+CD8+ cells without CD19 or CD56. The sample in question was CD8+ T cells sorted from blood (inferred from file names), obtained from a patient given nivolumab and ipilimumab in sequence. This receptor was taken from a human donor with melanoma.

This chain's CDR3 is CASSLGLVNTNEQFF. The CDR3 nucleotides read TGTGCCAGCAGCTTGGGACTAGTCAACACCAATGAGCAGTTCTTC. This sequence joins TRBV7-6 and TRBJ2-1; TRBD2 agrees at 8 bases. With V trimmed by 3 bases and J by 6 bases, 7 bases remained unmatched. Germline values: CDR1 SGHVS, CDR2 FNYEAQ. The CDR3 runs to 15 residues.